Listed below are T cell receptor beta chains from one sample, sequenced in a study of identical twins. TCRdb redid the calling of the 5' RACE reads with MiXCR, one entry per CDR3 protein. This table holds 690,000 or so distinct CDR3 sequences, 5.5% to 6.5% found once. The specimen sequenced was naive T cells sorted from blood. Every receptor here comes from a man aged 18 to 29 in good health. The CDR3 runs from the conserved cysteine through the conserved F or W. The D gene is left open where the match is weak. Clone size is stated in some rows and not others, as once, few, many or a class when expanded.

v_gene: TRBV14
d_gene: TRBD2
j_gene: TRBJ2-3
abundance: few
CDR3nt: TGTGCCAGCAGCCAGGTACCGGGACTAGGGACAGATACGCAGTATTTT
CDR3aa: CASSQVPGLGTDTQYF

v_gene: TRBV20-1
d_gene: TRBD2
j_gene: TRBJ2-1
abundance: many
CDR3nt: TGCAGTGCTTCGACTAGCGGTTCAAATGAGCAGTTCTTC
CDR3aa: CSASTSGSNEQFF

v_gene: TRBV6-1
d_gene: .
j_gene: TRBJ1-2
abundance: many
CDR3nt: TGTGCCAGCAGCCTAACGACCTCCGGGCCAACTTCCTACACCTTC
CDR3aa: CASSLTTSGPTSYTF

v_gene: TRBV12-3/TRBV12-4
d_gene: .
j_gene: TRBJ1-3
abundance: many
CDR3nt: TGTGCCAGCAGTGTGCGGGAATCCGGAAACACCATATATTTT
CDR3aa: CASSVRESGNTIYF

v_gene: TRBV4-3
d_gene: TRBD2
j_gene: TRBJ2-3
abundance: .
CDR3nt: TGCGCCAGCAGCCAAGGGACTAGCGGGAGCCCAGATACGCAGTATTTT
CDR3aa: CASSQGTSGSPDTQYF

v_gene: TRBV9
d_gene: .
j_gene: TRBJ1-4
abundance: many
CDR3nt: TGTGCCAGCAGTGCCCAGGGGCCCAGCCGCATTAATGAAAAACTGTTTTTT
CDR3aa: CASSAQGPSRINEKLFF

v_gene: TRBV27
d_gene: .
j_gene: TRBJ2-1
abundance: many
CDR3nt: TGTGCCAGCAGCGATAGGACTATCGGGGGCAATGAGCAGTTCTTC
CDR3aa: CASSDRTIGGNEQFF

v_gene: TRBV20-1
d_gene: TRBD2
j_gene: TRBJ2-7
abundance: many
CDR3nt: TGCAGTGCTAGACCTTACGGGGGAGGGCCTGTGGTCTACGAGCAGTACTTC
CDR3aa: CSARPYGGGPVVYEQYF

v_gene: TRBV6-1
d_gene: .
j_gene: TRBJ1-2
abundance: many
CDR3nt: TGTGCCAGCAGTGAAGTGACAGATCCCTATGGCTACACCTTC
CDR3aa: CASSEVTDPYGYTF

v_gene: TRBV7-8
d_gene: .
j_gene: TRBJ2-1
abundance: .
CDR3nt: TGTGCCAGCAGCTTAGGGGCGGAATACAATGAGCAGTTCTTC
CDR3aa: CASSLGAEYNEQFF

v_gene: TRBV5-1
d_gene: TRBD2
j_gene: TRBJ2-1
abundance: many
CDR3nt: TGCGCCAGCAGCCGAAAGATAGCGGGTACCAATTCCTACAATGAGCAGTTCTTC
CDR3aa: CASSRKIAGTNSYNEQFF

v_gene: TRBV9
d_gene: .
j_gene: TRBJ2-7
abundance: few
CDR3nt: TGTGCCAGCAGCAAGCGGGACAGCTCCTACGAGCAGTACTTC
CDR3aa: CASSKRDSSYEQYF

v_gene: TRBV5-6
d_gene: .
j_gene: TRBJ2-7
abundance: many
CDR3nt: TGTGCCAGCAGCCGCCTCTACGAGCAGTACTTC
CDR3aa: CASSRLYEQYF

v_gene: TRBV12-3/TRBV12-4
d_gene: TRBD1
j_gene: TRBJ1-4
abundance: .
CDR3nt: TGTGCCAGCAGCGCCTACAGATTGACAGGGGTTAACGAAATACTGTTTTTT
CDR3aa: CASSAYRLTGVNEILFF

v_gene: TRBV5-5
d_gene: TRBD2
j_gene: TRBJ2-1
abundance: many
CDR3nt: TGTGCCAGCAGCTCCCTAGCGGCTAATGAGCAGTTCTTC
CDR3aa: CASSSLAANEQFF

v_gene: TRBV7-9
d_gene: .
j_gene: TRBJ1-1
abundance: few
CDR3nt: TGTGCCAGCAGCTTCTCAGGGGCTGCCAGCGAAGCTTTCTTT
CDR3aa: CASSFSGAASEAFF